The source of this T cell receptor beta chain is a study of blood T cell repertoires in COVID-19 (dated by TCRdb to 2018 to 2021). About the study as a whole: Collaborator samples came from the United States, Italy and Spain and covered acute and convalescent phases of COVID-19. The prospective study material was composed of cDNA or gDNA derived from T cells, B-cell-depleted T cells, or PBMCs. Subjects who had been exposed to COVID-19, were actively infected with it, or had recovered from it provided the deeply sampled blood TCRbeta repertoires that made up the dataset. The repertoires were released in a freely available public database meant as a resource for research on the immune response to SARS-CoV-2. The samples were drawn from the first 160 participants of the ongoing ImmuneRACE study and from 950 to 1,500 subjects provided by 6 global collaborators. Sample metadata almost always included a de-identified subject ID, COVID-19 status, age in years and sex. Where HLA class I and class II types were available, the types were taken from metadata supplied by the sample provider, not from assay-based typing. The full study reports these points: Clinical and demographic metadata were provided uncurated, with the amount varying by source and participant.

TCRbeta CDR3 regions were amplified from genomic DNA by means of the immunoSEQ Assay, a bias-controlled multiplex PCR. As for the original processing: Nucleated cell counts per sample were estimated from amplification of reference gene primers within the assay. To quantify the absolute abundance of each unique TCRbeta CDR3 rearrangement, sequence reads were collapsed and filtered. For each sample, productive Simpson clonality was calculated as the square root of Simpson's diversity index across productive rearrangements. In its TCRdb copy, this immuneACCESS table keeps in-frame sequences only and misses some clones. Where compared with another copy, unresolved V genes explain less than half of these, and the others have no known cause. The DNA gave D and trimming, while V, J and clone size come from that table. The sample records about 130,000 clones, roughly 80% of which are singletons. Clones ranked in the top ten supply over 15% of the sample.

Details on this clone: The antigen this receptor binds is unknown. No much larger clonotype is one base removed from it; base qualities were not supplied.

In the prospective study, participants were roughly 18 to 89 years old, resided in approximately 25 geographic areas of the United States, and were enrolled through a virtual design. To assign participants to cohorts, the prospective study relied on clinical history that participants themselves reported in a screening survey and a study questionnaire. For ImmuneRACE Cohort 3, a participant was defined as recovered based on two consecutive negative NP/OP PCR tests, clearance by a healthcare professional, or resolution of symptoms. In the prospective study, mobile phlebotomists collected whole blood, serum and a nasopharyngeal or oropharyngeal swab from each participant. Additional blood draws and questionnaires over an approximately 2-month period could optionally be provided by prospective study participants. Blood samples from the prospective study were shipped frozen or at room temperature prior to DNA extraction.

Including the terminal cysteine and phenylalanine, the CDR3 comprises 13 residues. CDR3 DNA is the only sequence kept; it has 39 bases, read in frame from the first base. V and J lose 1 base and 14 bases, and a span of 15 bases separates them. CDR1 SGHDN and CDR2 FVKESK are derived from the germline V gene. Sequencing was performed on PBMCs or T cells enriched from blood (not recorded which). The TCR originated in a man under 40 who had recovered from COVID-19. The chain joins TRBV14 to TRBJ2-1, and the D gene may be TRBD1, 5 bases matching. The nucleotides read TGTGCCAGCAGCCAAGGAAGCAGGGCCGTCGAGTTCTTC. The resulting protein is CASSQGSRAVEFF.